The clone carrying this TCR beta chain occurred many times. Germline CDR1 is MNHEY and CDR2 is SVGEGT. Trimming pared 5 bases from V and 5 bases from J, leaving 19 bases between. The CDR3 consists of 16 residues. One entry per CDR3 protein, called by TCRdb with MiXCR from the 5' RACE reads. Counted here are about 52,000 distinct CDR3 sequences, approximately 8% occurring once; the ten biggest clones make up 9.4%. The data were taken from a study of early T cells in non-severe SARS-CoV-2 infection. This chain uses TRBV6-2 or TRBV6-3 with TRBJ1-5; D gene ambiguous. This clonotype originated in an adult who was a healthcare worker with PCR-confirmed SARS-CoV-2 infection or an uninfected control (not recorded which). Sequencing was performed on whole blood. CDR3 sequence (DNA): TGTGCCAGCAGTAGACACCTGAGTAGTGAGCATCAGCCCCAGCATTTT. It codes for CASSRHLSSEHQPQHF.